This T cell receptor beta chain was recorded in a study of blood T cell repertoires in COVID-19. Study-level information: Sites across the United States, Italy and Spain contributed samples from acute and convalescent COVID-19.

This clone has a handful of counts. Trimming took 7 bases from V and 0 from J, leaving 15 bases between them. The germline CDR1 and CDR2 sequences are SNHLY and FYNNEI. CDR3 length: 15 amino acids. Per the authors' pipeline: Reference gene primer amplification gave nucleated cell count estimates. Only in-frame clones appear in the TCRdb table, and some are missing; sequencing was by immunoSEQ multiplex PCR. V and J calls plus clone size are reproduced from that table; the DNA served to infer D and trimming. The sample has about 120,000 clones, around 86% seen once. This chain links TRBV2 with TRBJ1-2, with D possibly matching TRBD1 (6 bases). The origin of this receptor is a woman in her sixties or seventies with acute or convalescent COVID-19. What was sequenced was peripheral blood. The CDR3 DNA reads TGTGCCAGCACCCTGGGGGGGGCGTCTAACTATGGCTACACCTTC. Protein: CASTLGGASNYGYTF.